What follows is one T cell receptor beta chain and its context. Its recognized antigen is unknown. Libraries were built with the immunoSEQ multiplex PCR assay. The multiplex PCR relied on a mix of 60 forward primers for TCR Vbeta segments and 13 reverse primers for TCR Jbeta segments. The CDR3 region of rearranged TCR beta genes was amplified from genomic DNA with a multiplex PCR assay. Amplified TCR beta libraries were sequenced as 87-base-pair reads on the Illumina HiSeq System. Turning to the authors' computational methods: A later analysis tallied around 80 million unique TCR beta chains across the 550 to 850 repertoires, and about 10 million of those chains were shared by two or more donors. Raw reads were error-corrected and collapsed into unique sequences by a nearest-neighbor algorithm in which closely related sequences were merged to remove PCR and sequencing errors. CDR3 sequences were aligned to IMGT reference sequences to assign V, D and J gene segments. For a sequence to be retained, a match of at least six nucleotides to both a V gene segment and a J gene segment was required. Rearrangements were classified as productive when the CDR3 lacked stop codons and remained in frame with V and J, and all other rearrangements were classified as non-productive. CDR3 was defined according to IMGT convention as the region running from the second conserved V-encoded cysteine to the conserved J-encoded phenylalanine. The earlier analysis of about 640 of the donors excluded any sequence lacking an unambiguous match to a single V gene segment. In an earlier analysis of 450 to 750 of the donors, a V segment was called functional when productive rearrangements were above 56.7%, and segregating when the standard deviation between donors exceeded 5%. A statistical classification framework was built for diagnosing cytomegalovirus status from the catalog of TCR beta chain sequences. In a later analysis, V and J genes were assigned by comparing TCR nucleotide sequences against IMGT/GENE-DB human TR gene sequences. In a later analysis, CDR3 sequences and most-parsimonious VDJ recombination scenarios were assigned using the TCRdist pipeline. In a later analysis, each TCR beta chain was defined by its CDR3 amino acid sequence together with its V-gene family, and reads lacking a unique V-gene family were excluded. To address suspected cross-contamination and a sequencing artifact, a later analysis removed around 600 highly shared, low-generation-probability nucleotide sequences. In a later analysis, a clonal expansion index for each public chain was calculated from normalized within-repertoire ranks of inferred template counts. In a later analysis, generation probabilities were computed with a VDJ recombination model fitted to out-of-frame rearrangements, and the resulting probabilities were checked against IGoR. A later analysis scored TCR-TCR, TCR-HLA and TCR-CMV co-occurrence with hypergeometric tests, applying a repertoire-size bias correction to TCR pairs. False discovery rates were estimated in a later analysis by permuting HLA or CMV assignments 20 times. A later analysis grouped co-occurring TCRs with DBSCAN, adding TCRdist sequence similarity when clustering within HLA-allele-positive subsets. Repertoires with fewer than 30,000 or more than 120,000 public chains were left out of co-occurrence clustering, as were four to six repertoires with anomalous nucleotide sharing. As stored in TCRdb, this immuneACCESS dataset retains in-frame rearrangements with V and J assigned. A fraction of the clones does not appear; measured against another copy, unresolved V genes explain less than half of the discrepancy, and the remainder lacks a known reason. That table furnishes V, J and clone size, whereas the DNA furnished D and trimming. In this sample's table one finds 85,000 to 110,000 clones. About 3.2% of the sample is held by the ten biggest clonotypes.

The CDR3, cysteine through phenylalanine, is 13 amino acids long. Left in the record is the CDR3 DNA by itself, 39 bases read in frame from the first base. V loses 7 bases, J loses 10 bases, and the germline ends lie 19 bases apart. CDR1 and CDR2 are read off the germline V gene as SQVTM and ANQGSEA. The sample originates from a study of cytomegalovirus exposure and HLA in healthy donors listed by TCRdb under 2017. Turning to the overall study: In an earlier analysis of roughly 590 of the donors, roughly 300 Gb of sequence data and approximately 120 million unique TCR beta sequences from roughly 200 million T cells were reported. A later analysis re-analyzed previously published TCR beta repertoires from 660 or so donors and added high-resolution HLA genotyping to study TCR occurrence patterns. Genome-wide SNP genotypes for about 55% of the roughly 670 donors were used in a later genetic analysis, which treated that subset as a discovery cohort. Class I and class II HLA loci were covered by the typing at four-digit resolution. Because of strong linkage in the cohort, roughly five DR-DQ haplotypes were treated as single units for association and clustering. The study used immunosequencing to profile the T cell repertoires of 666 subjects and linked those repertoires to cytomegalovirus serostatus. To predict cytomegalovirus infection status, the study brought together high-throughput TCR immunosequencing, statistical association of individual TCRs with disease status, and machine learning. The number of donors typed differed by locus, with roughly 629-640 for A, B, C, DRB1 and DQB1, roughly 520 for DQA1, about 610 for DPA1, and some 440 for DPB1. Roughly 310 gigabases of sequencing data and tens of millions of unique TCR sequences were included in an early release covering 550 to 650 HLA-typed donors. An earlier analysis of several hundred of the donors used high-throughput TCR beta sequencing to judge whether each TCR beta V gene segment behaved as functional or pseudogenic. Rather than drawing on any new phenotypic data, the later analysis identified candidate immune exposures from TCR beta sequences and the way those sequences occurred across donors. Besides the first cohort of 500 to 700 subjects, a separate validation cohort made up of 120 different subjects was used. Every repertoire in the discovery cohort had been generated on one and the same sequencing platform. Of the 350 to 450 genotyped donors, 70% to 90% were placed in the genetic ancestry cluster associated with self-reported Caucasian donors. The study was designed to test whether signatures of past pathogen exposure could be identified by cataloging public T cell receptors. Donor age, sex, ethnicity and CMV serostatus were compiled together with the repertoire data. On average, 235,054 unique TCR beta nucleotide sequences were sequenced per donor among 398 genotyped donors of the cohort, with 15% to 20% of those sequences being non-productive. Findings and caveats that apply to the study as a whole: In a later genetic analysis, fewer N-insertions in productive TCRs were reported among donors in an Asian-associated ancestry cluster than the roughly 700-donor mean. Because counts were too low, around 17 rarely observed V segments, including chromosome 9 orphons, were left out of the earlier analysis of about 620 of the donors. Most TCR sequences were observed very rarely across donors, whereas some public TCRs were present in many individuals. A few of the identified cytomegalovirus-associated TCR beta chains were confirmed in vitro to be specific for cytomegalovirus antigens. At a false discovery rate of 0.05, a later analysis linked around 15,000 TCR beta sequences to specific HLA alleles. An earlier analysis of 587 of the donors showed that most TCR beta V segments appeared in productive rearrangements either about 87% or about 30% of the time, which broadly matched IMGT annotations. In a later analysis, HLA-associated TCR beta chains were found to be more clonally expanded and to have lower generation probabilities than equally common non-associated chains. According to a later analysis, parvovirus B19, influenza, CMV and Epstein-Barr virus appeared linked to several top co-occurrence clusters. Because some donors lacked HLA typing at each locus, the association tests relied only on the typed subset. A further reported finding was that TCR beta sequences accurately predicted the HLA-A and HLA-B alleles for most subjects in the first cohort. According to a later analysis, most CMV-associated TCR beta chains appeared to be HLA-restricted, and the HLA associations seemed to be driven largely by CMV exposure. In a later analysis, the rate of TCR association differed among HLA loci, with DRB1 alleles having the most associated TCRs and HLA-C alleles having the fewest. It was suggested by the authors that the approach could potentially be generalized to other disease states and immunological phenotypes. In the study, some 160 TCR beta chains were listed as associated with cytomegalovirus. The cohort was sequenced for TCR beta chains only, and without alpha or paired-chain data the features that could be detected were limited. When HLA alleles, especially DR and DQ, strongly co-occurred, TCR associations were difficult to assign to individual alleles. Immune exposure information for the cohort was limited to CMV serostatus. Correlated functional status among segregating V segments might reflect linkage disequilibrium, but an unknown experimental factor could not be ruled out. Because the 87-base-pair reads could not distinguish some IMGT-functional V segments, including TRBV6-2 and TRBV6-3, those segments were excluded. Presence/absence analyses assumed roughly uniform sequencing depth across donors, an assumption that may not hold. The classifier was reported to diagnose cytomegalovirus status with high specificity and sensitivity in both the original and validation cohorts. In a later genetic analysis, a missense DCLRE1C variant was associated with V-gene and J-gene trimming of TCR beta chains, and the association was replicated in an independent cohort. A group of highly shared sequence variants was considered likely to be a technical artifact of the sequencing pipeline.

The cohort was made up of roughly 670 healthy bone marrow donors. Cohort members were all nominally healthy when sampled, although unrecorded immune exposures were likely present. The donor tested CMV seronegative and was one of the 352 seronegative cohort members. Each donor provided a peripheral blood sample, and peripheral blood mononuclear cells were used for TCR beta sequencing. Genomic DNA extraction from the blood cell samples was performed with the Qiagen DNeasy Blood Extraction Kit. This TCR was recovered from a man in his forties in good health and CMV-seronegative. The chain is assembled from TRBV29-1 and TRBJ1-4, with the D gene call left open. The sequenced sample consisted of PBMCs. The encoded CDR3 is CSAAEASGSKLFF. The DNA sequence is as follows: TGCAGCGCCGCCGAGGCTAGCGGATCAAAACTGTTTTTT.